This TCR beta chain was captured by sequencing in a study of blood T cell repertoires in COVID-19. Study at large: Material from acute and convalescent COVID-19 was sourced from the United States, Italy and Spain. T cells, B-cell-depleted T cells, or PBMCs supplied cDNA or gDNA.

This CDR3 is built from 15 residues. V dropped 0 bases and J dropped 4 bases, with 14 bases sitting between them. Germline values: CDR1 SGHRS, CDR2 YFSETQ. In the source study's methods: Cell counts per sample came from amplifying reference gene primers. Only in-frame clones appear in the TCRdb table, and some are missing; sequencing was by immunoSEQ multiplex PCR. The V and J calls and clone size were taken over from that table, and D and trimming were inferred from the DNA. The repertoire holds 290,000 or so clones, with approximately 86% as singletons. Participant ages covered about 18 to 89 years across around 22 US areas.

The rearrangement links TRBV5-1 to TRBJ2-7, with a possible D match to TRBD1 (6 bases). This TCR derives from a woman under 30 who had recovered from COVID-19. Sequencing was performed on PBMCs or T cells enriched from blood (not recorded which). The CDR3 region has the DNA TGCGCCAGCAGCTTGGCCGGGCAGGGGCTGTACGAGCAGTACTTC. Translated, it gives CASSLAGQGLYEQYF.